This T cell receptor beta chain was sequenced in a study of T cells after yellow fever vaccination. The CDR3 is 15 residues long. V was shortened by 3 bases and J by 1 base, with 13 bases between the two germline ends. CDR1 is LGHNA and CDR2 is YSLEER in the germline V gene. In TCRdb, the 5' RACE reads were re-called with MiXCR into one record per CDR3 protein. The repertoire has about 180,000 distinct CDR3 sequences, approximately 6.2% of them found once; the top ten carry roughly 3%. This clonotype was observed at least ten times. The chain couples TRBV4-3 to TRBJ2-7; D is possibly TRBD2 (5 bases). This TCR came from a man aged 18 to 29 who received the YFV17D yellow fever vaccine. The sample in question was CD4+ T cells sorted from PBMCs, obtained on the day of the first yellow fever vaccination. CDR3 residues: CASSQASGWSYEQYF. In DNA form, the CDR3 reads TGCGCCAGCAGCCAGGCCAGCGGTTGGTCCTACGAGCAGTACTTC.